This is a list of T cell receptor beta chains from one sample in a study of T-cell reconstitution after alpha-beta-depleted transplantation in children. From the PCR reads, TCRdb called clonotypes with MiXCR, one entry per CDR3 protein. The sample carries 540,000 or so distinct CDR3 sequences, under 25% recorded once. The sample in question was PBMCs, mostly from graft donor cells, obtained 360 days after TCRalphabeta/CD19-depleted stem cell transplant. The receptors shown here come from a boy under two years old who had a stem cell transplant for acute myeloid leukemia, so the T cells may come from the graft donor. Both conserved end residues are part of each CDR3. A D gene is named only where the DNA matches it firmly. Clone size, where shown, is once, few, many, or a class for clones that have expanded.

NA	NA	TRBJ2-5	TRBV12-3/TRBV12-4	TGTGCCAGCAGCGGCGTGGGGAAGACCCAGTACTTC	CASSGVGKTQYF
NA	many	TRBJ1-1	TRBV29-1	TGCAGCAGTGGGGTGAACACTGAAGCTTTCTTT	CSSGVNTEAFF
NA	NA	TRBJ2-3	TRBV20-1	TGCAGTGCTGGAGTTCGGGAAGCAAGGGCACATACGCAGTATTTT	CSAGVREARAHTQYF
TRBD1	few	TRBJ2-3	TRBV10-3	TGTGCCATCAGACGGGACAGGGTGAGGACAGATACGCAGTATTTT	CAIRRDRVRTDTQYF
NA	many	TRBJ2-6	TRBV29-1	TGCAGCGTTGTCAGGCTCTCTGGGGCCAACGTCCTGACTTTC	CSVVRLSGANVLTF
TRBD1	NA	TRBJ1-1	TRBV27	TGTGCCAGCAGTTTATCTTCGGACAGGGACACTGAAGCTTTCTTT	CASSLSSDRDTEAFF
TRBD2	many	TRBJ2-3	TRBV20-1	TGCAGTGCTAAGCGGGGGGATAGCACAGATACGCAGTATTTT	CSAKRGDSTDTQYF
NA	few	TRBJ2-2	TRBV4-1	TGCGCCAGCAGCCCTCGAAGGCCGTTGAGCACCGGGGAGCTGTTTTTT	CASSPRRPLSTGELFF
NA	many	TRBJ1-1	TRBV29-1	TGCAGCGTTGAGGGAAACACTGAAGCTTTCTTT	CSVEGNTEAFF
TRBD1	many	TRBJ1-5	TRBV20-1	TGCAGCGCCCGGACAGGAGGAAATCAGCCCCAGCATTTT	CSARTGGNQPQHF
TRBD2	NA	TRBJ2-1	TRBV15	TGTGCCACCAGCAGTAAGGCGGGGGGCAATGAGCAGTTCTTC	CATSSKAGGNEQFF
NA	many	TRBJ2-2	TRBV6-2/TRBV6-3	TGTGCCAGCAGTCCGGACTTCACCGGGGAGCTGTTTTTT	CASSPDFTGELFF
TRBD2	many	TRBJ2-2	TRBV4-2	TGTGCCAGCAGCCAAGCCGGGACTACAAGGAACACCGGGGAGCTGTTTTTT	CASSQAGTTRNTGELFF
NA	NA	TRBJ2-4	TRBV15	TGTGCCACCAGCAGAGGCAAAAACATTCAGTACTTC	CATSRGKNIQYF
TRBD1	many	TRBJ1-2	TRBV20-1	TGCAGTGCTAGAGGAGGGGGCGACTATGGCTACACCTTC	CSARGGGDYGYTF
NA	NA	TRBJ2-5	TRBV18	TGTGCCAGCAGTCCCGGAATCCAAGAGACCCAGTACTTC	CASSPGIQETQYF
TRBD1	few	TRBJ1-2	TRBV14	TGTGCCAGCAGCCGGCGGGACAGGTTAAACTATGGCTACACCTTC	CASSRRDRLNYGYTF
TRBD2	NA	TRBJ2-5	TRBV15	TGTGCCACCAGCAGTGACGGACTAGCGGAACAAGAGACCCAGTACTTC	CATSSDGLAEQETQYF
NA	many	TRBJ2-1	TRBV7-9	TGTGCCAGCAGGAAGGGGGGTGAGCAGTTCTTC	CASRKGGEQFF
TRBD1	many	TRBJ2-1	TRBV12-3/TRBV12-4	TGTGCCAGCAGTATGTGGGGACAGGGGGCGGATGAGCAGTTCTTC	CASSMWGQGADEQFF
TRBD1	few	TRBJ1-1	TRBV29-1	TGCAGCGTTGAGTGGTCAGGGGGCTATCTATGGAACACTGAAGCTTTCTTT	CSVEWSGGYLWNTEAFF
NA	few	TRBJ2-5	TRBV4-3	TGCGCCAGCAGCCAAGAACCTTCCTATGGGGACGTGCGAGAGACCCAGTACTTC	CASSQEPSYGDVRETQYF
TRBD1	few	TRBJ1-5	TRBV6-1	TGTGCCAGCATCCCGGGACAGGAAGGAAGCAATCAGCCCCAGCATTTT	CASIPGQEGSNQPQHF
TRBD1	NA	TRBJ2-1	TRBV7-9	TGTGCCAGCAGCTTAGTCTGGCAGGGGGCGAATGAGCAGTTCTTC	CASSLVWQGANEQFF
NA	many	TRBJ1-6	TRBV29-1	TGCAGCCTGGGGGGGCAGTTAGATTCACCCCTCCACTTT	CSLGGQLDSPLHF
TRBD1	many	TRBJ2-7	TRBV7-2	TGTGCCAGCAGCTTGAACCGAAGGGACAGATCCTACGAGCAGTACTTC	CASSLNRRDRSYEQYF
NA	many	TRBJ2-2	TRBV12-3/TRBV12-4	TGTGCCAGCAGTCCCGGACTACTTCCGACCGGGGAGCTGTTTTTT	CASSPGLLPTGELFF
NA	few	TRBJ2-1	TRBV12-3/TRBV12-4	TGTGCCAGCAGTTTCTCTGGGGCGGTGCAATTCTTC	CASSFSGAVQFF
NA	many	TRBJ2-2	TRBV29-1	TGCAGCGCCCAAAGGGGGGGAAACACCGGGGAGCTGTTTTTT	CSAQRGGNTGELFF
NA	few	TRBJ2-2	TRBV30	TGTGCCTGGAGAGGGGCGAACACCGGGGAGCTGTTTTTT	CAWRGANTGELFF
TRBD1	many	TRBJ2-1	TRBV12-3/TRBV12-4	TGTGCCAGCAGACCCAGACAGGGACCCTCCTACAATGAGCAGTTCTTC	CASRPRQGPSYNEQFF
NA	NA	TRBJ1-2	TRBV4-3	TGCGCCAGCAGCCAAGAGCCCGGGGACGACTATGGCTACACCTTC	CASSQEPGDDYGYTF
TRBD2	many	TRBJ2-3	TRBV20-1	TGCAGTGCTAGCTCCAGCGGGGGGGCCTGGAGCACAGATACGCAGTATTTT	CSASSSGGAWSTDTQYF
TRBD1	NA	TRBJ2-7	TRBV27	TGTGCCAGCGGGACAGGGGCCTCCTACGAGCAGTACTTC	CASGTGASYEQYF
TRBD1	NA	TRBJ1-5	TRBV12-3/TRBV12-4	TGTGCCAGCAGCCTGACAGGGGATGGCAATCAGCCCCAGCATTTT	CASSLTGDGNQPQHF
NA	many	TRBJ1-5	TRBV12-3/TRBV12-4	TGTGCCAGCAGCTCCGGGACAAGGTTTCAGCCCCAGCATTTT	CASSSGTRFQPQHF
NA	NA	TRBJ2-2	TRBV21-1	TGTGCCAGCCTCCAAACCGGGTGGGACGGGGAGCTGTTTTTT	CASLQTGWDGELFF
TRBD1	NA	TRBJ2-1	TRBV20-1	TGCGGTGCTAGTTCGGGACAGGTCCTCTACTACAATGAGCAGTTCTTC	CGASSGQVLYYNEQFF
NA	many	TRBJ1-2	TRBV11-2	TGTGCCAGCAGCTACCCGTGGGGGGACTATGGCTACACCTTC	CASSYPWGDYGYTF
TRBD1	NA	TRBJ2-2	TRBV7-2	TGTGCCAGCAGCTCCGACAGGGGGCGCTTTGGCGCCGGGGAGCTGTTTTTT	CASSSDRGRFGAGELFF
NA	many	TRBJ2-1	TRBV14	TGTGCCAGCAGTCAAGCCCTGGACCAACACTACAATGAGCAGTTCTTC	CASSQALDQHYNEQFF
NA	many	TRBJ2-1	TRBV7-2	TGTGCCAGCAGCTTTGAGCAGTTCTTC	CASSFEQFF
NA	NA	TRBJ1-1	TRBV12-3/TRBV12-4	TGTGCCAGCAGTTTAGGGGAGCGGGCCACTGAAGCTTTCTTT	CASSLGERATEAFF
NA	NA	TRBJ1-2	TRBV29-1	TGCAGCGTTGAAGATCAAGACAGATTCTATGGCTACACCTTC	CSVEDQDRFYGYTF